This T cell receptor beta chain came from a study of blood T cell repertoires in COVID-19. Study at large: The analysed material was cDNA or gDNA that came from T cells, B-cell-depleted T cells, or PBMCs.

In the original processing: By means of reference gene primer amplification, nucleated cell counts were estimated. Libraries were prepared by immunoSEQ multiplex PCR; TCRdb keeps only in-frame clonotypes and omits some of them. V, J and clone size are those of that table, while D and trimming were read from the DNA. The sample records about 260,000 clones, about 87% being singletons. Trimming removed 4 bases at V and 2 bases at J, with 16 bases between. The CDR3 consists of 16 residues. This TCR was recovered from a woman in her 70s with COVID-19, enrolled during active disease. Sequencing was done on a sample of peripheral blood. The rearrangement links TRBV5-7 to TRBJ1-3, with no clear D. TRBV5-7 is noted as an ORF with a role that remains uncertain. CDR3 region: CASSHRTRQPGNTIYF. For the CDR3, the DNA is TGTGCCAGCAGCCATCGGACTCGCCAACCTGGAAACACCATATATTTT.